A single T cell receptor beta chain is shown here with its context. Its antigen is undetermined. Researchers ran the PCR with 60 Vbeta and 13 Jbeta primers. The protocol was immunoSEQ multiplex PCR, while the TCRdb copy is restricted to in-frame clones and leaves out a portion. The sample includes over 250,000 clones, roughly 70% of them seen just once. The CDR3 length is 13 residues. Germline trimming cut 0 bases from V and 7 bases from J; bases unmatched to any gene: 0. CDR1 and CDR2 from the germline V gene are SGHNT and YYREEE (reference sequence). This record belongs to a study of cytomegalovirus exposure and HLA in healthy donors. Study summary: Around 80 million unique TCRs from HLA-typed donors were held in an early data release. Broader study findings: In a later analysis, V- and J-gene trimming of beta chains associated with a DCLRE1C missense variant, replicated independently. In vitro experiments confirmed that three CMV-associated chains were specific for CMV antigens.

Source material: PBMCs. The clonotype was recovered from a female donor in good health and CMV-seronegative. The V gene is TRBV5-4, the J gene TRBJ2-2; 7 bases map to TRBD1. CDR3 amino acids: CASSLGTGGELFF. CDR3 coding DNA: TGTGCCAGCAGCTTGGGGACAGGCGGGGAGCTGTTTTTT.